Following are 5 T cell receptor beta chains from one sample sequenced in a study of T cell repertoires in cytomegalovirus infection. TCRdb processed the reads anew with MiXCR; each CDR3 protein has one entry. The table shows 300,000 or so distinct CDR3 sequences, with roughly a quarter occurring only once. The sequenced sample consisted of PBMCs. Receptors originate from a human donor in good health (CMV status not recorded). Some clones in this sample may be carry-over from other donors' samples.

The table lists this clonotype with many counts. The chain carries TRBV28 and TRBJ2-5; D is uncertain. Looked up from germline, CDR1 is MDHEN and CDR2 is SYDVKM. The V gene lost 3 bases and the J gene lost 0 bases, with 11 bases spanning the gap. This CDR3 spans 15 amino acids. CDR3: CASSLGGAYQETQYF. The DNA of the CDR3 is TGTGCCAGCAGTTTGGGCGGAGCGTACCAAGAGACCCAGTACTTC.

In its sample, this clonotype was seen many times. The V and J genes are TRBV7-2 and TRBJ2-1; no definite D call. V was clipped by 1 base and J by 8 bases, with 12 bases between them. The CDR3 extends over 14 amino acids. CDR1 and CDR2 from the germline V gene are SGHTA and FQGNSA. The CDR3: CASSLGVLRYEQFF. The CDR3 region has the DNA TGTGCCAGCAGCTTAGGGGTCTTAAGGTATGAGCAGTTCTTC.

The genes are TRBV5-1 and TRBJ1-4, with 7 bases identical to TRBD1. The germline gives CDR1 SGHRS, CDR2 YFSETQ. The CDR3 is 16 amino acids. The V and J ends lost 4 bases and 3 bases, in that order; junction bases with no gene match: 9. The CDR3 DNA follows: TGCGCCAGCAGCCAAACAGGGGCCAGCCCTAATGAAAAACTGTTTTTT. It specifies CASSQTGASPNEKLFF. Full variable domain (outside the CDR3, taken from reference TRBV5-1 and TRBJ1-4): KAGVTQTPRYLIKTRGQQVTLSCSPISGHRSVSWYQQTPGQGLQFLFEYFSETQRNKGNFPGRFSGRQFSNSRSEMNVSTLELGDSALYLCASSQTGASPNEKLFFGSGTQLSVL.

V usage is TRBV11-2 and J usage is TRBJ2-1, with D perhaps matching TRBD1 (5 bases). The CDR3 runs to 13 residues. V gave up 0 bases and J gave up 8 bases, with 8 bases separating them. In germline, CDR1 is SGHAT, CDR2 FQNNGV. CDR3 loop: CASSLDIRDEQFF. In nucleotides, the CDR3 is TGTGCCAGCAGCTTAGATATCAGGGATGAGCAGTTCTTC.

This clonotype was detected a few times. V and J are TRBV18 and TRBJ2-7; D ambiguous. The germline CDR1 and CDR2 sequences are KGHSH and LQKENI. The CDR3 has 14 amino acids. The V end was cut by 4 bases, the J end by 1 base, with 11 bases between. CDR3 in DNA: TGTGCCAGCTCACGGCCGGGCCAGTCCTACGAGCAGTACTTC. This translates into CASSRPGQSYEQYF.